This T cell receptor (beta chain) was found in a study of cytomegalovirus exposure and HLA in healthy donors. About the study: Early on, a data release was issued that held about 85 million unique TCRs from HLA-typed donors. Study observations and caveats: The majority of TCR sequences were rare, yet some public TCRs appeared in many donors. In a later analysis, approximately 18,000 TCR beta sequences were associated with HLA alleles at 0.05 false discovery rate. Reports indicated that the classifier achieved high specificity and sensitivity in diagnosing cytomegalovirus status.

Points on this clone: The antigen remains unidentified.

The PCR made use of 60 Vbeta and 13 Jbeta primers. Some clones are missing from TCRdb's copy, which holds only in-frame ones; the method was immunoSEQ multiplex PCR. Of about 120,000 clones detected, about three quarters appear once; the ten largest clones hold 2% to 3%. This TCR came from a female donor in good health and CMV-seronegative. Sequencing was performed on PBMCs.

DNA of the CDR3: TGTGCCAGCAGCTTTGACTCGGCGGGGGCCTCGAATGCAGATACGCAGTATTTT. Its translation is CASSFDSAGASNADTQYF. The chain uses TRBV13 and TRBJ2-3; a weak D match, TRBD2 (7 bases). The CDR3 sequence is 18 residues long. Germline CDR1 PRHDT, CDR2 FYEKMQ (reference sequence). The V and J ends lost 3 bases and 4 bases respectively, with 23 bases between them.